This T cell receptor beta chain came from a study of siplizumab effects on memory and regulatory T cells. Study observations and caveats: Proliferating siplizumab-cultured Tregs lacked confirmed suppressive function. Roughly 80-96% of proliferating CD4+ or CD8+ clones lacked a naive or memory phenotype that could be assigned.

The germline V gene encodes CDR1 SGDLS and CDR2 YYNGEE. CDR3 length equals 15 residues. V dropped 4 bases and J dropped 0 bases, with 13 bases sitting between them. Sequenced unstimulated subsets in a few donor pairs: CD4+ naive, CD4+ memory, CD8+ naive, CD8+ effector memory, CD8+ TEMRA. Data came from immunoSEQ multiplex PCR; TCRdb stores just in-frame clones and leaves some out. Here the sample spans roughly 64,000 clones, 95% to 98% being singletons. The sample holds a few counts of this clone. What it binds is unknown. The sample taken for sequencing was naive CD8+ T cells sorted from blood. The TCR was taken from a human donor in good health. V is TRBV9 and J is TRBJ1-1; D is unclear. The CDR3: CASSHPPGLNTEAFF. CDR3 nucleotides: TGTGCCAGCAGCCACCCGCCCGGACTGAACACTGAAGCTTTCTTT.